Presented here are 23 T cell receptor beta chains from one specimen sequenced in a study of blood T cell repertoires in COVID-19. The protocol was immunoSEQ multiplex PCR, while the TCRdb copy is restricted to in-frame clones and leaves out a portion. The sample includes more than 65,000 clones, approximately 80% of them seen just once. Sequencing used peripheral blood. These receptors came from a human donor in a cohort sampled during active COVID-19.

The chain carries TRBV5-1 and TRBJ1-5, with D hard to call. Germline lookup yields CDR1 SGHRS and CDR2 YFSETQ. Trimming took off 0 bases at V and 0 bases at J, with 7 bases between the two ends. This CDR3 region has 15 residues. The CDR3 is CASSLGGVSNQPQHF. The CDR3 bases are TGCGCCAGCAGCTTGGGAGGAGTTAGCAATCAGCCCCAGCATTTT.

The CDR3, as DNA: TGTGCCAGCAGTGATTATAGCAATCAGCCCCAGCATTTT. Protein sequence: CASSDYSNQPQHF. V and J are TRBV2 and TRBJ1-5; unclear D gene. The CDR3 runs to 13 residues. Germline values: CDR1 SNHLY, CDR2 FYNNEI. Deletions cut 3 bases from V and 0 bases from J, with 3 bases between.

In DNA form, the CDR3 reads TGTGCCAGCAGTTTAGAAGGGAGTCGGGAGCAGTACTTC. The encoded protein is CASSLEGSREQYF. The rearrangement joins TRBV28 to TRBJ2-7; D might be TRBD2 (5 bases). This CDR3 region has 13 residues. Germline CDR1 reads MDHEN; CDR2 reads SYDVKM. Trimming cost V 2 bases and J 7 bases, with 12 bases left between them.

The chain is built from TRBV7-9 and TRBJ1-2; perhaps TRBD1 as D (6 bases). CDR1 is SEHNR, CDR2 FQNEAQ, per germline (reference sequence). The CDR3 has 13 residues. The V end was cut by 5 bases, the J end by 6 bases, with 13 bases between. CDR3 loop: CASSPRGGDGYTF. The CDR3 bases are TGTGCCAGCAGCCCTCGGGGGGGCGATGGCTACACCTTC.

The gene calls are TRBV10-3 and TRBJ2-5; D perhaps matches TRBD2 (5 bases). Germline V gene lookup returns CDR1 ENHRY and CDR2 SYGVKD. The CDR3 is made up of 13 amino acids. Trimming shortened V by 6 bases and J by 5 bases, and 13 bases separated the two germline ends. CDR3 bases: TGTGCCATCAGCACCGGGAAAGGGGAGACCCAGTACTTC. It yields the protein CAISTGKGETQYF.

V usage is TRBV5-1 and J usage is TRBJ2-1; D may be TRBD2 (6 bases). Trimming removed 3 bases at V and 6 bases at J, with 16 bases between. The length of the CDR3 is 15 residues. CDR1 SGHRS and CDR2 YFSETQ come from the germline V gene. The CDR3 loop reads CASSWWDPEGNEQFF. The CDR3 DNA reads TGCGCCAGCAGCTGGTGGGACCCGGAGGGCAATGAGCAGTTCTTC.

This clone was seen a few times. The chain uses TRBV30 and TRBJ1-2, with 10 bases lining up with TRBD1. Trimming took 5 bases from V and 3 from J; bases not matched to a gene: 9. Looked up from germline, CDR1 is GTSNPN and CDR2 is SVGIG (reference sequence). The CDR3 covers 15 residues. The CDR3 DNA reads TGTGCCTGGGGGACAGGGGCAGGATGGGACTATGGCTACACCTTC. Its translation is CAWGTGAGWDYGYTF.

The chain combines TRBV2 with TRBJ2-1; tentatively, D is TRBD1 (5 bases). This CDR3 is 11 amino acids long. The germline CDR1 and CDR2 sequences are SNHLY and FYNNEI. Trimming took off 8 bases at V and 7 bases at J, with 9 bases between the two ends. As DNA, the CDR3 is TGTGCCAGCTCCAGGGAAAATGAGCAGTTCTTC. This translates into CASSRENEQFF.

The chain uses TRBV5-1 and TRBJ2-3, with D perhaps matching TRBD2 (6 bases). From germline, CDR1 is SGHRS and CDR2 YFSETQ. With 2 bases removed from V and 3 bases from J, the gap between germline ends came to 13 bases. This CDR3 has 15 residues. The DNA for the CDR3 is TGCGCCAGCAGCTTTGGCGGGGCGGCTACAGATACGCAGTATTTT. Encoded protein: CASSFGGAATDTQYF.

This chain joins TRBV12-3 or TRBV12-4 and TRBJ1-4; no reliable D call. V was shortened by 1 base and J by 14 bases, with 11 bases between the two germline ends. This CDR3 contains 12 residues. In DNA form, the CDR3 reads TGTGCCAGCAGTTTAGACGCAAAGAGGCTGTTTTTT. Translation gives CASSLDAKRLFF.

The chain employs TRBV5-4 and TRBJ1-1; the D is unclear. CDR3 length equals 11 residues. V was cut by 5 bases and J by 2 bases, with 4 bases left in between. The germline gives CDR1 SGHNT, CDR2 YYREEE (reference sequence). The DNA of the CDR3 is TGTGCCAGCAGTTTAAACACTGAAGCTTTCTTT. Amino acids: CASSLNTEAFF.

The rearrangement joins TRBV28 to TRBJ2-7, with D hard to call. Germline V CDR1 and CDR2: MDHEN, SYDVKM. Trimming removed 4 bases at V and 0 bases at J, with 10 bases between. The CDR3 runs to 14 residues. CDR3 nucleotide sequence: TGTGCCAGCAGTTCTCGACGGAGCTCCTACGAGCAGTACTTC. It codes for CASSSRRSSYEQYF.

CDR3 in DNA: TGTGCCACCTTGGACCCCGGCGGGAGCAATCAGCCCCAGCATTTT. Translating gives CATLDPGGSNQPQHF. The chain links TRBV6-5 to TRBJ1-5, with D unresolved. Trimming took 10 bases from V and 1 from J, leaving 17 bases between them. The CDR3 totals 15 residues. Germline V gives CDR1 MNHEY, CDR2 SVGAGI.

The chain links TRBV4-2 to TRBJ1-5, with D perhaps matching TRBD1 (5 bases). The V and J ends lost 1 base and 7 bases respectively, with 11 bases between them. Germline CDR1 and CDR2: LGHNA and YNFKEQ. This CDR3 spans 14 amino acids. CDR3 loop: CASSQVQGSQPQHF. CDR3 nucleotides: TGTGCCAGCAGCCAAGTGCAGGGTAGCCAGCCCCAGCATTTT.

V usage is TRBV19 and J usage is TRBJ1-2; 9 bases fit TRBD1. The CDR3 has 15 amino acids. Germline CDR1 reads LNHDA; CDR2 reads SQIVND (reference sequence). The V gene end was trimmed by 8 bases and the J gene end by 1 base; junction bases not matched to a gene: 8. CDR3 DNA: TGTGCCAGTCGGGACAGGGCGGGGGGTAACTATGGCTACACCTTC. Encoded protein: CASRDRAGGNYGYTF.

The V gene is TRBV28, the J gene TRBJ1-2; 7 bases match TRBD1. This CDR3 comprises 13 residues. From germline, CDR1 is MDHEN and CDR2 SYDVKM. V was pared by 8 bases and J by 2 bases, with 5 bases of the junction left unmatched. CDR3 sequence (DNA): TGTGCCAGCCACAAGGGACAGAACTATGGCTACACCTTC. Amino acids: CASHKGQNYGYTF.

The DNA for the CDR3 is TGTGCCAGCAGCACCGGAGAGGGTCCTAATCAGCCCCAGCATTTT. It codes for CASSTGEGPNQPQHF. The chain recombines TRBV9 with TRBJ1-5; D gene ambiguous. The V end lost 4 bases, the J end lost 4 bases, and 15 bases lay between the germline ends. Germline assignment: CDR1 SGDLS and CDR2 YYNGEE. The CDR3 loop spans 15 amino acids.

This sequence joins TRBV5-4 and TRBJ2-2; TRBD2 matches 7 bases. CDR1 SGHNT and CDR2 YYREEE come from the germline V gene (reference sequence). CDR3 length: 14 amino acids. After removal of 4 bases from V and 6 bases from J, the junction contained 6 bases not matched to a gene. CDR3 nucleotide sequence: TGTGCCAGCAGCCCTATGGGGGGGTCCGGGGAGCTGTTTTTT. This translates into CASSPMGGSGELFF.

This clone was counted a single time. This sequence joins TRBV5-8 and TRBJ1-5; possibly TRBD1 for D (5 bases). The V gene's germline CDR1 is SGHTS and CDR2 YDEGEE. The CDR3 is 14 amino acids. V lost 4 bases, J lost 2 bases, and 10 bases lay in between. The CDR3 reads CASSQRQRNQPQHF. CDR3 DNA: TGTGCCAGCAGCCAGAGACAGCGCAATCAGCCCCAGCATTTT.

The chain combines TRBV10-3 with TRBJ2-7; 12 bases are shared with TRBD1. Trimming took 8 bases from V and 6 from J; bases not matched to a gene: 5. This CDR3 spans 13 amino acids. Looked up from germline, CDR1 is ENHRY and CDR2 is SYGVKD. The CDR3 spells CAISRDRGREQYF. For the CDR3, the DNA is TGTGCCATCTCCCGGGACAGGGGGCGCGAGCAGTACTTC.

The chain uses TRBV29-1 and TRBJ2-5, with 7 bases lining up with TRBD1. Per the germline V gene, CDR1 is SQVTM and CDR2 is ANQGSEA. The CDR3 covers 12 residues. V lost 7 bases and J lost 5; bases outside the gene matches: 7. CDR3 in amino acids: CSAGTVGETQYF. The CDR3 bases are TGCAGCGCTGGGACAGTCGGGGAGACCCAGTACTTC.

V and J are TRBV10-3 and TRBJ2-1; D is unclear. The V and J ends lost 2 bases and 0 bases respectively, with 20 bases between them. This CDR3 spans 19 amino acids. Per germline, CDR1 ENHRY and CDR2 SYGVKD. The CDR3 DNA sequence: TGTGCCATCAGTGAGCATATAGGCAGTCAGACAAGCTCCTACAATGAGCAGTTCTTC. Translated, it gives CAISEHIGSQTSSYNEQFF.

V gene TRBV28 combines with J gene TRBJ1-1; 9 nucleotides align to TRBD1. Germline V lookup: CDR1 MDHEN, CDR2 SYDVKM. Unmatched junction bases numbered 15, after V lost 6 bases and J lost 1 base. The CDR3 has 18 residues. CDR3: CASSSRDRVMEGNTEAFF. CDR3 DNA sequence: TGTGCCAGCAGCTCCCGGGACAGGGTAATGGAGGGGAACACTGAAGCTTTCTTT.